The 8 T cell receptor beta chains below all came from one sample that was sequenced in a study of long-term antiretroviral therapy in people with HIV. A v3.0 immunoSEQ assay was performed at survey level. TCRdb keeps only in-frame clones here, not all; method: immunoSEQ multiplex PCR. The table records more than 15,000 clones, roughly 94% of them present only once. The sample was unsorted PBMCs, taken about 6 years after starting antiretroviral therapy. The receptors stem from a woman in her forties or fifties with HIV.

This clone was counted a single time. The chain couples TRBV28 to TRBJ2-4; 7 bases map to TRBD1. The CDR3 runs 12 residues. Germline V lookup: CDR1 MDHEN, CDR2 SYDVKM. Unmatched junction bases numbered 3, after V lost 9 bases and J lost 4 bases. CDR3 residues: CASGQAKNIQYF. The CDR3 region has the DNA TGTGCCAGTGGACAGGCTAAAAACATTCAGTACTTC.

The gene calls are TRBV7-9 and TRBJ2-7; no clear D. CDR3 length: 13 residues. The germline V gene has CDR1 SEHNR and CDR2 FQNEAQ (reference sequence). V was clipped by 3 bases and J by 5 bases, with 11 bases between them. This CDR3 is CASSLESLNEQYF. The CDR3 region has the DNA TGTGCCAGCAGCTTGGAATCCTTGAACGAGCAGTACTTC.

The genes are TRBV10-1 and TRBJ2-1, with a weak D call TRBD2 (7 bases). The V gene lost 0 bases and the J gene lost 8 bases, with 23 bases spanning the gap. The CDR3 sequence is 18 residues long. Germline V gene lookup returns CDR1 WNHNN and CDR2 SYGVQD (reference sequence). The CDR3 loop reads CASSESKRAGEGGDEQFF. The CDR3 DNA follows: TGCGCCAGCAGTGAGTCGAAGAGAGCCGGGGAGGGGGGGGATGAGCAGTTCTTC.

DNA of the CDR3: TGTGCCAGCAGCTTGGAAGAGCATTCAGATACGCAGTATTTT. This translates into CASSLEEHSDTQYF. The V gene is TRBV7-9, the J gene TRBJ2-3; D not resolved. The CDR3 totals 14 residues. Germline assignment: CDR1 SEHNR and CDR2 FQNEAQ (reference sequence). Deletions cut 3 bases from V and 4 bases from J, with 11 bases between.

J is TRBJ2-1 and V is TRBV19, with D possibly being TRBD1 (5 bases). The germline gives CDR1 LNHDA, CDR2 SQIVND (reference sequence). Trimming stripped 3 bases from V and 6 bases from J, with 15 bases between. The length of the CDR3 is 15 residues. CDR3 sequence: CASSMSRQSSNEQFF. CDR3 sequence (DNA): TGTGCCAGTAGTATGTCGCGACAGAGTTCCAATGAGCAGTTCTTC. The variable domain in full, completed from reference TRBV19 and TRBJ2-1, reads DGGITQSPKYLFRKEGQNVTLSCEQNLNHDAMYWYRQDPGQGLRLIYYSQIVNDFQKGDIAEGYSVSREKKESFPLTVTSAQKNPTAFYLCASSMSRQSSNEQFFGPGTRLTVL.

The chain recombines TRBV5-1 with TRBJ2-2, with 8 bases fitting TRBD1. CDR1 and CDR2 from the germline V gene are SGHRS and YFSETQ. The CDR3 contains 17 residues. The J segment lost 6 bases and the V segment lost 1 base, leaving 11 bases of the junction unmatched. The CDR3 coding sequence is TGCGCCAGCAGCTTGTCCAGGGGGCCTCACGTCCCCGGGGAGCTGTTTTTT. Residues: CASSLSRGPHVPGELFF.

The V gene is TRBV28, the J gene TRBJ1-1; tentatively, D is TRBD1 (5 bases). Germline loops: CDR1 MDHEN, CDR2 SYDVKM. The CDR3 consists of 12 residues. The V and J ends lost 3 bases and 10 bases respectively, with 12 bases between them. The CDR3 bases are TGTGCCAGCAGTTTTTCGGTTGGGGGAGCTTTCTTT. This codes for CASSFSVGGAFF.

V gene TRBV2 combines with J gene TRBJ2-7; 9 nucleotides line up with TRBD1. V trimming: 6 bases; J trimming: 4 bases; junction bases outside the gene matches: 10. This CDR3 comprises 15 residues. CDR1 and CDR2 from the germline V gene are SNHLY and FYNNEI. The CDR3 here is CASRFGGQGFYEQYF. DNA for the CDR3: TGTGCCAGCAGATTCGGGGGACAGGGATTTTACGAGCAGTACTTC.